This paragraph reports one T cell receptor (beta chain). This sample was taken from a study of blood T cell repertoires in COVID-19. Study background: The samples span acute and convalescent COVID-19 from the United States, Italy and Spain. PBMCs, B-cell-depleted T cells, or T cells were the source of the cDNA or gDNA that made up the material.

Authors' processing steps: Estimated nucleated cell counts came from reference gene primer amplification. This table comes from immunoSEQ multiplex PCR, and its TCRdb copy is limited to in-frame clones, with some not included. D and trimming were read from the DNA, whereas the V and J calls and clone size are those reported in that table. The data contain about 160,000 clones, more than 80% of them singletons. Trimming cost V 1 base and J 2 bases, with 18 bases left between them. The CDR3 is 18 residues long. Germline V gene lookup returns CDR1 SEHNR and CDR2 FQNEAQ (reference sequence). Sequenced: peripheral blood. J is TRBJ2-1 and V is TRBV7-9, with D perhaps TRBD2 (6 bases). The receptor's source is a human donor in a cohort sampled during active COVID-19. CDR3 coding DNA: TGTGCCAGCAGCTTAGTTTTCGGTGGTAGCGGAGCCTACAATGAGCAGTTCTTC. It specifies CASSLVFGGSGAYNEQFF.